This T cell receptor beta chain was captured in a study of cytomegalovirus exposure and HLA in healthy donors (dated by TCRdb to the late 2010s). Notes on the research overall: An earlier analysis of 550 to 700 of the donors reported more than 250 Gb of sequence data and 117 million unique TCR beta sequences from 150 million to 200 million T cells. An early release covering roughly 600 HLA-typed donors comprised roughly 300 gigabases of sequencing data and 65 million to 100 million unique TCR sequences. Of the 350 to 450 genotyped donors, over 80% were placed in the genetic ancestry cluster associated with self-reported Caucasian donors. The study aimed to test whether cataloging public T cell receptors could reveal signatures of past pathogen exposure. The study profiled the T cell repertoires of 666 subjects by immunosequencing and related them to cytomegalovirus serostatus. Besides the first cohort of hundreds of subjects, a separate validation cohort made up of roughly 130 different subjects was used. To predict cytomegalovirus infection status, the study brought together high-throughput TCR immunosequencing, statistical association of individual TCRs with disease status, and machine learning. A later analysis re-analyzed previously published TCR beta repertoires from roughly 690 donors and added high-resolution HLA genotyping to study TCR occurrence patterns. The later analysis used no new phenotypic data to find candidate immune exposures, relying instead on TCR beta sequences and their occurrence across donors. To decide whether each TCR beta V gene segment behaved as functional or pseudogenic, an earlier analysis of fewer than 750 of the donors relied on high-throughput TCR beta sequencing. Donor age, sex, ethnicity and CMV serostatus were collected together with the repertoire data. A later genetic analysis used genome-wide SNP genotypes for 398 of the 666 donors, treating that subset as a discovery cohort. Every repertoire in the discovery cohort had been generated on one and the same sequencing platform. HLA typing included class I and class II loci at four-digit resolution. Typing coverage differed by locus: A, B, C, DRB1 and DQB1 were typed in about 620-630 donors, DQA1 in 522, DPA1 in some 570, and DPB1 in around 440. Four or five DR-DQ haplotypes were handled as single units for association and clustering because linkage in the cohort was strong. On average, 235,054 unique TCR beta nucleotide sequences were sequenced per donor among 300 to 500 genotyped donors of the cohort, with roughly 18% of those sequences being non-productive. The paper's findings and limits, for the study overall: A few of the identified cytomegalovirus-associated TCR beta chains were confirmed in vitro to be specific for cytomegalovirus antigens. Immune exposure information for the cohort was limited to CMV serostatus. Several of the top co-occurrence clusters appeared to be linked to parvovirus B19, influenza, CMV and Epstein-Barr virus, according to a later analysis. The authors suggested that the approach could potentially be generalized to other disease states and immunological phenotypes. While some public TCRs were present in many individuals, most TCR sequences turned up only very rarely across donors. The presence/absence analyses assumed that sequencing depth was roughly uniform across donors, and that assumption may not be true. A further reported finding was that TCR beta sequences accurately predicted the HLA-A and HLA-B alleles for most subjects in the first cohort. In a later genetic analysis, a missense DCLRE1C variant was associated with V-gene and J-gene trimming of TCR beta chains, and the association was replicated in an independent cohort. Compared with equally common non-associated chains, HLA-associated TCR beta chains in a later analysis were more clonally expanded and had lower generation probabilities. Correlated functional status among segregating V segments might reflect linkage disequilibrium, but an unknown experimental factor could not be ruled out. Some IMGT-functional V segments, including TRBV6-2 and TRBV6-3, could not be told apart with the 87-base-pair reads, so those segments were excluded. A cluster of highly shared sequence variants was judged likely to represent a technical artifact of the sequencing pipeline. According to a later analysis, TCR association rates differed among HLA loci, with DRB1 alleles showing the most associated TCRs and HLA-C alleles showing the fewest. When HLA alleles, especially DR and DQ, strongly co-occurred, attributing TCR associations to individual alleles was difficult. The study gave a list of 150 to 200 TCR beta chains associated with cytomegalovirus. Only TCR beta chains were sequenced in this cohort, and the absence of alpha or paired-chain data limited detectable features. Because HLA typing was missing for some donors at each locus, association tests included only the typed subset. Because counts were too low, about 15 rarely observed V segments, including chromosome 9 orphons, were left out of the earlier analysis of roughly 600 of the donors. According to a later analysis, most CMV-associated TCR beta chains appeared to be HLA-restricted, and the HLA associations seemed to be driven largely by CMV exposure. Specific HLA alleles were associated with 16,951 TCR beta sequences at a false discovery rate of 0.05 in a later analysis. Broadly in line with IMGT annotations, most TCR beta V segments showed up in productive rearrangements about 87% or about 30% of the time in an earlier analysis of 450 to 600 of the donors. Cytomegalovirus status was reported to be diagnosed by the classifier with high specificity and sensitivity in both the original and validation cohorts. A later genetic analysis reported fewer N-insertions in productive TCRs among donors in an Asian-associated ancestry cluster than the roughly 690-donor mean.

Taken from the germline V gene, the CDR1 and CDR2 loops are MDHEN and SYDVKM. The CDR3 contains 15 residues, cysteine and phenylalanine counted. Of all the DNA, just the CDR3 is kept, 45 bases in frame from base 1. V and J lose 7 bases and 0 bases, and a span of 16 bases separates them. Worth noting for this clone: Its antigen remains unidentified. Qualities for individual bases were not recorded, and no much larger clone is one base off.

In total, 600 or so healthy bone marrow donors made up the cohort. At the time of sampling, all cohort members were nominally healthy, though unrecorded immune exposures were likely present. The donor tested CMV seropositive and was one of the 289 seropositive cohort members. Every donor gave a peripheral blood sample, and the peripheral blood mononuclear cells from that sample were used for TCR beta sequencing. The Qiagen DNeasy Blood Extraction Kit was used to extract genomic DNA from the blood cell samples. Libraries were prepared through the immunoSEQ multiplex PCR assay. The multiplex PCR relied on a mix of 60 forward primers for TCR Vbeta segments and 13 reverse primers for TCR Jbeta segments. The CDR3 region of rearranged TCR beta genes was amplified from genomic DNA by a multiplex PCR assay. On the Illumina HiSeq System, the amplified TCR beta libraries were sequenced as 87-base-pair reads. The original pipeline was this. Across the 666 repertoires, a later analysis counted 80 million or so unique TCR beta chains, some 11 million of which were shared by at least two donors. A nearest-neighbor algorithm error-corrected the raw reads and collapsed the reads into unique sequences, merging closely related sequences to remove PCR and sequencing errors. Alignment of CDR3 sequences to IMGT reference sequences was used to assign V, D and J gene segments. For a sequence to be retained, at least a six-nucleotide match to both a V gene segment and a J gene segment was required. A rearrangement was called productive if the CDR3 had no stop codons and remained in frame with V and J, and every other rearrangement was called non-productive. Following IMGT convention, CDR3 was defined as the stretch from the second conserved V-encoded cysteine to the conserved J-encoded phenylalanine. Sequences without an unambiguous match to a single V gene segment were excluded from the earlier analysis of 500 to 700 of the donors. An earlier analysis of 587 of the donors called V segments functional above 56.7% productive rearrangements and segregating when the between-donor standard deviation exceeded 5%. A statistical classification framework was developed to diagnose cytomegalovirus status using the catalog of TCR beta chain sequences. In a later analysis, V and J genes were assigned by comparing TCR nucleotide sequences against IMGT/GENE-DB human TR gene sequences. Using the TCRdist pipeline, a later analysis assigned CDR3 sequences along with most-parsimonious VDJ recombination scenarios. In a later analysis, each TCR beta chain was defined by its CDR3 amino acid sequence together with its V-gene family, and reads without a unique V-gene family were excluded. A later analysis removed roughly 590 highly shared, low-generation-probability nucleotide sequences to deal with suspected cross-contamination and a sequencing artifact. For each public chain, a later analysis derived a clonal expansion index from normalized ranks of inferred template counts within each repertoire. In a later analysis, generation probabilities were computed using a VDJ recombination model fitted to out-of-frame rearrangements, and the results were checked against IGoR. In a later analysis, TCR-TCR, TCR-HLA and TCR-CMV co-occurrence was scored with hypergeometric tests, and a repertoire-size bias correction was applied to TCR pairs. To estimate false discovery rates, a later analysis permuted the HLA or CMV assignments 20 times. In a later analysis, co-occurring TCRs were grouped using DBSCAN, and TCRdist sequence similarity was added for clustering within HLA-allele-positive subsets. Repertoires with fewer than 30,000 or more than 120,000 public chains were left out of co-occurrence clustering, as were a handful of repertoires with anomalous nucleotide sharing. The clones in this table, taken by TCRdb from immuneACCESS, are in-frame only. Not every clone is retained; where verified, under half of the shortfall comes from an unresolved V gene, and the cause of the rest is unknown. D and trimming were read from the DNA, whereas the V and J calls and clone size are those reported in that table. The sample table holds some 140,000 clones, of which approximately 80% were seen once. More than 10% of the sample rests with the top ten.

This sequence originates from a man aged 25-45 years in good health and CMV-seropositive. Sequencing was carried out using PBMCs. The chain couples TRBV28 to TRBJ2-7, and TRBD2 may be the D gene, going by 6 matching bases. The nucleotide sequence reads TGTGCCAGCAACCGCCAGGGACTGAGCTCCTACGAGCAGTACTTC. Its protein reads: CASNRQGLSSYEQYF.